These 3 T cell receptor beta chains came from one sample sequenced in a study of a mutant IDH1 vaccine in newly diagnosed glioma. These receptors' targets are unknown. Profiling relied on immunoSEQ multiplex PCR, and the TCRdb table lists in-frame clones only, not all of them. In the table there are about 21,000 clones, about 90% of which are singletons. Described time point: week 11, during vaccination. Every vaccine dose comprised 300 ug of mutant IDH1 20-mer peptide plus topical imiquimod. Material: PBMCs, obtained from a glioma patient whose treatment included an IDH1 peptide vaccine. Receptors originate from a woman in her forties with glioma.

The chain couples TRBV4-2 to TRBJ2-3; TRBD2 matches at 11 bases. The V gene end was trimmed by 0 bases and the J gene end by 5 bases; junction bases not matched to a gene: 10. Germline CDR1 and CDR2: LGHNA and YNFKEQ. The CDR3 sequence is 18 residues long. This CDR3 is CASSQDSLLAGGLDTQYF. Written as DNA, the CDR3 is TGTGCCAGCAGCCAAGATAGTCTCCTAGCGGGAGGTTTAGATACGCAGTATTTT.

The chain joins TRBV6-5 to TRBJ1-1; D ambiguous. Germline CDR1 is MNHEY and CDR2 is SVGAGI. The CDR3 is made up of 14 amino acids. V was shortened by 7 bases and J by 1 base, with 13 bases between the two germline ends. The DNA for the CDR3 is TGTGCCAGCACCTATCTCAGAGAGAACACTGAAGCTTTCTTT. As protein: CASTYLRENTEAFF.

This clone is a singleton in its sample. CDR3 sequence reads: CASRGQGPTEAFF. In DNA form, the CDR3 reads TGTGCCAGCAGGGGACAGGGGCCCACTGAAGCTTTCTTT. V usage is TRBV2 and J usage is TRBJ1-1; TRBD1 matches 10 bases. Per the germline V gene, CDR1 is SNHLY and CDR2 is FYNNEI. The V and J ends lost 6 bases and 4 bases, in that order; junction bases with no gene match: 2. The CDR3 covers 13 residues.